The 11 T cell receptor beta chains below all came from one sample that was sequenced in a study of shared clonotypes between healthy human individuals. Measured with immunoSEQ multiplex PCR; TCRdb has only the in-frame clones, and not every one. The sample records 2 million to 3 million clones, roughly 93% being singletons. Sequencing input: naive CD4+ T cells from PBMCs. The subset is: CD45RA+ positively selected. These receptors were taken from a man aged 18-30 years in good health. Some clones in this sample may be carry-over from other donors' samples.

The V gene is TRBV11-2, the J gene TRBJ2-1; D not resolved. CDR1 and CDR2 from the germline V gene are SGHAT and FQNNGV. Trimming shortened V by 3 bases and J by 9 bases, and 12 bases separated the two germline ends. This CDR3 has 13 residues. The CDR3 loop is CASSFGPFREQFF. CDR3 coding DNA: TGTGCCAGCAGCTTTGGACCATTCCGTGAGCAGTTCTTC.

The V call is TRBV5-4, the J call TRBJ2-1, with a tentative D call TRBD2 (5 bases). The germline V gene has CDR1 SGHNT and CDR2 YYREEE (reference sequence). This CDR3 is 15 amino acids long. Trimming pared 0 bases from V and 1 base from J, leaving 8 bases between. The CDR3 here is CASSLASNSYNEQFF. DNA of the CDR3: TGTGCCAGCAGCTTGGCTAGCAATTCCTACAATGAGCAGTTCTTC.

This clone was counted only a few times. This chain connects TRBV19 to TRBJ2-6; TRBD1 might be the D (5 bases). Per germline, CDR1 LNHDA and CDR2 SQIVND (reference sequence). This CDR3 spans 15 amino acids. V was cut by 5 bases and J by 0 bases, with 8 bases left in between. In nucleotides, the CDR3 is TGTGCCAGTAGTCGACAGAGCTCTGGGGCCAACGTCCTGACTTTC. Translation gives CASSRQSSGANVLTF.

J is TRBJ2-7 and V is TRBV28, with 7 positions matching TRBD1. The CDR3 is 14 amino acids. Germline CDR1 reads MDHEN; CDR2 reads SYDVKM. Germline trimming cut 6 bases from V and 3 bases from J; bases unmatched to any gene: 8. In nucleotides, the CDR3 is TGTGCCAGCAGCCCTGACAGGGCGGACTACGAGCAGTACTTC. Protein sequence: CASSPDRADYEQYF.

V gene TRBV5-1 combines with J gene TRBJ2-1; D perhaps matches TRBD2 (5 bases). The CDR3 loop spans 15 amino acids. Germline CDR1 and CDR2: SGHRS and YFSETQ. Trimming cost V 6 bases and J 2 bases, with 15 bases left between them. CDR3 bases: TGCGCCAGCAACACTCTAGCTGGGGCCTACAATGAGCAGTTCTTC. Translated: CASNTLAGAYNEQFF.

V gene TRBV5-4 combines with J gene TRBJ2-3; 11 nucleotides line up with TRBD2. Losses at the gene ends were 3 bases for V and 4 bases for J; bases not matched to a gene: 7. The CDR3 runs to 16 residues. Germline V lookup: CDR1 SGHNT, CDR2 YYREEE (reference sequence). In nucleotides, the CDR3 is TGTGCCAGCAGCTCCGAACTAGCGGGAGTTGCAGATACGCAGTATTTT. Its protein is CASSSELAGVADTQYF.

The chain couples TRBV4-3 to TRBJ2-3; perhaps TRBD2 as D (6 bases). The V and J ends lost 0 bases and 6 bases respectively, with 7 bases between them. Germline values: CDR1 LGHNA, CDR2 YSLEER. There are 13 residues in the CDR3. The CDR3 reads CASSQESGDTQYF. As DNA, the CDR3 is TGCGCCAGCAGCCAAGAAAGCGGGGATACGCAGTATTTT.

The genes are TRBV27 and TRBJ2-1; D tentatively fits TRBD1 or TRBD2 (5 bases each). Germline assignment: CDR1 MNHEY and CDR2 SMNVEV (reference sequence). Trimming left V 8 bases short and J 3 bases short, with 11 bases between. There are 13 residues in the CDR3. The CDR3 region is CASRRDHYNEQFF. Written as DNA, the CDR3 is TGTGCCAGCCGCCGGGACCACTACAATGAGCAGTTCTTC.

The CDR3 DNA reads as TGTGCCTGGAAACCTCGGGGGACACCGAGCTCCTACGAGCAGTACTTC. Translation gives CAWKPRGTPSSYEQYF. V is TRBV30 and J is TRBJ2-7, with D perhaps TRBD1 or TRBD2 (6 bases each). The CDR3 sequence is 16 residues long. Per germline, CDR1 GTSNPN and CDR2 SVGIG (reference sequence). V was shortened by 4 bases and J by 0 bases, with 19 bases between the two germline ends. Looking up the rest from reference TRBV30 and TRBJ2-7 gives the full variable domain: SQTIHQWPATLVQPVGSPLSLECTVEGTSNPNLYWYRQAAGRGLQLLFYSVGIGQISSEVPQNLSASRPQDRQFILSSKKLLLSDSGFYLCAWKPRGTPSSYEQYFGPGTRLTVT.

J is TRBJ2-1 and V is TRBV6-6; the D gene is possibly TRBD2 (5 bases). Germline CDR1 is MNHNY and CDR2 is SVGAGI (reference sequence). CDR3 size: 15 residues. V was clipped by 7 bases and J by 6 bases, with 19 bases between them. CDR3 region: CASTTGLGGSNEQFF. For the CDR3, the DNA is TGTGCCAGCACCACCGGACTTGGCGGATCCAATGAGCAGTTCTTC.

Points on this clone: The same CDR3 is also encoded by other DNA sequences in this sample. The chain combines TRBV5-1 with TRBJ2-3; 15 positions match TRBD2. The CDR3 contains 18 residues. The germline V gene encodes CDR1 SGHRS and CDR2 YFSETQ. The trim removed 0 bases at V and 0 bases at J, leaving 2 bases unmatched. CDR3 protein: CASSLGGLAGGSTDTQYF. The CDR3 DNA sequence: TGCGCCAGCAGCTTGGGAGGACTAGCGGGAGGGAGCACAGATACGCAGTATTTT.